This entry describes one TCR beta chain. The target antigen is unknown. The record originates from a study of PD-1 blockade in classical Hodgkin lymphoma. Whole-study results and caveats: Complete responders' baseline diversity resembled that of newly diagnosed patients. Newly diagnosed patients reportedly trailed healthy donors in baseline TCR diversity. After ASCT, patients who started nivolumab under 1 year later were excluded.

Repertoires were generated with immunoSEQ multiplex PCR, while TCRdb's copy carries only in-frame clones and drops some. There are about 94,000 clones in the sample; approximately 89% occur only once, and about 10% lies in the top ten. Germline-derived CDR1 and CDR2 are SGHAT and FQNNGV. The CDR3 is 15 amino acids. V dropped 4 bases and J dropped 3; count of bases not matched to a gene: 7. All patients relapsed after autologous stem cell transplantation, and brentuximab vedotin exposure varied. Complete response, partial response or progressive disease constituted the best response categories observed.

The sample consisted of peripheral blood mononuclear cells (PBMCs), taken before the second cycle of nivolumab. The TCR sequence derives from a human donor with classical Hodgkin lymphoma. The genes are TRBV11-2 and TRBJ2-7, with 9 bases fitting TRBD1. CDR3 DNA: TGTGCCAGCAGCTCGACGGGACAGGGCCTCTACGAGCAGTACTTC. Translating gives CASSSTGQGLYEQYF. The full variable domain, with the rest looked up from reference TRBV11-2 and TRBJ2-7, is EAGVAQSPRYKIIEKRQSVAFWCNPISGHATLYWYQQILGQGPKLLIQFQNNGVVDDSQLPKDRFSAERLKGVDSTLKIQPAKLEDSAVYLCASSSTGQGLYEQYFGPGTRLTVT.